This T cell receptor (beta chain) was identified in a study of a mutant IDH1 vaccine in newly diagnosed glioma. The overall study: All eight of the vaccinations patients received fell in weeks 1, 3, 5, 7, 11, 15, 19 and 23. Findings and limits, study-wide: Changes to the top peripheral T cell clonotypes appeared unrelated to pseudoprogression.

Germline loops: CDR1 SGDLS, CDR2 YYNGEE. The length of the CDR3 is 14 residues. Trimming pared 2 bases from V and 8 bases from J, leaving 14 bases between. Stated time point: week 23, last vaccination. The vaccine gave 300 ug of a 20-mer mutant IDH1 peptide subcutaneously per dose. Clones were read by immunoSEQ multiplex PCR, and TCRdb kept only the in-frame ones, dropping some. The table includes 40,000 to 50,000 clones, around 76% detected once. On this clone: Its antigen is unidentified.

This TCR was sampled from a man in his fifties with glioma. The rearrangement uses TRBV9 and TRBJ2-1, with D tentatively TRBD1 (6 bases). This specimen was PBMCs, taken from a glioma patient whose treatment included an IDH1 peptide vaccine. The CDR3, as DNA: TGTGCCAGCAGCGTCCAATACAGGGCGCATGAGCAGTTCTTC. Amino acid sequence: CASSVQYRAHEQFF.